Listed below are T cell receptor beta chains from one sample, sequenced in a study of shared clonotypes between healthy human individuals. Repertoires were generated with immunoSEQ multiplex PCR, while TCRdb's copy carries only in-frame clones and drops some. The profile shows roughly 1 million clones, 70% to 80% of them singletons. The sample consisted of memory CD4+ T cells sorted from blood. These receptors originate from a young man in good health. Each CDR3 is given with its conserved first and last residue. A D gene is named only where the DNA matches it firmly. Only some rows state a clone size, as once, few, many or a class for expanded clones.

>few|TRBJ2-1|TRBV14|TRBD2
CASSRRSTSGGSQFF
TGTGCCAGCAGCCGACGGTCGACTAGCGGGGGCTCGCAGTTCTTC
>few|TRBJ1-1|TRBV29-1|TRBD1
CSVAQGAGNTEAFF
TGCAGCGTGGCACAGGGGGCGGGGAACACTGAAGCTTTCTTT
>once|TRBJ2-3|TRBV19|.
CASSLMGSSDTQYF
TGTGCCAGTAGCCTGATGGGGTCGTCAGATACGCAGTATTTT
>few|TRBJ2-1|TRBV27|TRBD2
CASRGLGGEQFF
TGTGCCAGCAGGGGACTAGGGGGTGAGCAGTTCTTC
>.|TRBJ2-5|TRBV7-2|.
CASSLAGNKETQYF
TGTGCCAGCAGCTTAGCGGGGAACAAAGAGACCCAGTACTTC
>few|TRBJ1-1|TRBV19|.
CASRGPGEGIPEAFF
TGTGCCAGTAGAGGGCCAGGGGAAGGCATCCCTGAAGCTTTCTTT
>.|TRBJ1-4|TRBV25-1|TRBD1
CASSGLGTGNEKLFF
TGTGCCAGCAGTGGCCTCGGGACAGGGAATGAAAAACTGTTTTTT
>.|TRBJ1-5|TRBV6-4|TRBD1
CARNSKDRGTNSNQPQHF
TGTGCCAGAAATTCCAAGGACAGGGGCACTAATAGCAATCAGCCCCAGCATTTT
>.|TRBJ2-7|TRBV19|.
CASSLVAGTYEQYF
TGTGCCAGTAGTTTGGTCGCTGGAACCTACGAGCAGTACTTC
>.|TRBJ1-1|TRBV2|.
CASSEMRVAGTEAFF
TGTGCCAGCAGTGAAATGAGGGTGGCCGGGACTGAAGCTTTCTTT
>.|TRBJ1-5|TRBV5-5|.
CASSLGGSGEPQHF
TGTGCCAGCAGCTTGGGCGGATCAGGTGAGCCCCAGCATTTT
>.|TRBJ2-5|TRBV5-4|TRBD1
CASSGGQGWETQYF
TGTGCCAGCAGTGGGGGACAGGGGTGGGAGACCCAGTACTTC
>.|TRBJ2-5|TRBV30|.
CAWRAGRQTQYF
TGTGCCTGGAGGGCGGGGCGGCAGACCCAGTACTTC
>few|TRBJ2-7|TRBV7-8|.
CASSPDSWSYEQYF
TGTGCCAGCAGCCCGGACAGCTGGTCCTACGAGCAGTACTTC
>.|TRBJ2-1|TRBV5-1|TRBD1
CASCTGTGLRRLNEQFF
TGCGCCAGCTGTACCGGGACAGGGTTGCGGCGGTTGAATGAGCAGTTCTTC
>many|TRBJ2-3|TRBV10-2|.
CASTPGQTYTDTQYF
TGCGCCAGCACCCCGGGACAAACCTACACAGATACGCAGTATTTT
>once|TRBJ2-1|TRBV4-1|TRBD1
CASSQGPTGQVDNEQFF
TGCGCCAGCAGCCAAGGACCCACGGGACAGGTCGACAATGAGCAGTTCTTC
>.|TRBJ2-1|TRBV7-2|.
CASSLRSRFIVYNEQFF
TGTGCCAGCAGCTTAAGATCTCGGTTTATCGTATACAATGAGCAGTTCTTC
>.|TRBJ2-3|TRBV10-2|TRBD2
CATTLGLATDTQYF
TGCGCCACCACCCTGGGACTAGCCACAGATACGCAGTATTTT
>.|TRBJ1-1|TRBV29-1|.
CSVDSTGWTEAFF
TGCAGCGTTGACTCGACCGGATGGACTGAAGCTTTCTTT
>.|TRBJ2-7|TRBV5-1|TRBD2
CASSPGGSVHEQYF
TGCGCCAGCAGCCCGGGGGGGTCCGTTCACGAGCAGTACTTC
>.|TRBJ1-5|TRBV7-2|.
CASSFKGMGNQPQHF
TGTGCCAGCAGCTTCAAGGGCATGGGCAATCAGCCCCAGCATTTT
>.|TRBJ1-1|TRBV28|.
CASSPPGGGRVTEAFF
TGTGCCAGCAGTCCACCTGGGGGGGGGCGAGTCACTGAAGCTTTCTTT
>few|TRBJ1-5|TRBV18|.
CASSPFGSGQPQHF
TGTGCCAGCTCACCCTTCGGGTCGGGGCAGCCCCAGCATTTT
>few|TRBJ1-6|TRBV9|.
CASLQEWVYSPLHF
TGTGCCAGCCTCCAGGAATGGGTCTATTCACCCCTCCACTTT
>.|TRBJ1-2|TRBV7-2|TRBD1
CASSRDRAGYGYTF
TGTGCCAGCAGCCGGGACAGGGCGGGCTATGGCTACACCTTC
>.|TRBJ2-3|TRBV2|TRBD1
CASSDLGTGKDTQYF
TGTGCCAGCAGTGATCTTGGGACAGGGAAAGATACGCAGTATTTT
>.|TRBJ2-3|TRBV27|TRBD1
CASTLGTGVADTQYF
TGTGCCAGCACCCTAGGGACAGGGGTCGCAGATACGCAGTATTTT
>once|TRBJ2-2|TRBV14|TRBD2
CASSRLAGASTGELFF
TGTGCCAGCAGCCGACTAGCGGGGGCCTCCACCGGGGAGCTGTTTTTT
>.|TRBJ1-1|TRBV18|.
CASSENTEAFF
TGTGCCAGCTCAGAGAACACTGAAGCTTTCTTT